This is a list of T cell receptor beta chains from one sample in a study of OX40 agonist ivuxolimab in advanced cancers. Some clones are missing from TCRdb's copy, which holds only in-frame ones; the method was immunoSEQ multiplex PCR. Of some 90,000 clones listed, around nine tenths are singletons. This specimen consisted of CD4+ or CD8+ T cells sorted from blood, obtained in a trial of the OX40 agonist ivuxolimab. The receptor source for this set is an adult with an advanced solid tumor such as melanoma, head and neck, liver or kidney cancer. The CDR3 runs from the conserved cysteine through the conserved F or W. The D gene is left open where the match is weak. Clone sizes are given selectively: once, few, many, or a class where the clone is expanded.

>-|TRBJ2-7|TRBV6-6|-
CASSYRRAGEQYF
TGTGCCAGCAGTTACCGGCGGGCTGGGGAGCAGTACTTC
>-|TRBJ2-3|TRBV5-1|-
CASSPQAASTDTQYF
TGCGCCAGCAGCCCCCAGGCAGCTAGCACAGATACGCAGTATTTT
>TRBD1|TRBJ2-2|TRBV18|few
CASSPQGAGELFF
TGTGCCAGCTCACCGCAGGGGGCCGGGGAGCTGTTTTTT
>-|TRBJ1-5|TRBV15|-
CATSRAVPGRGSNQPQHF
TGTGCCACCAGCAGAGCTGTCCCAGGGAGGGGTAGCAATCAGCCCCAGCATTTT
>-|TRBJ1-2|TRBV7-2|-
CASSFSAPVAYGYTF
TGTGCCAGCAGCTTTTCGGCACCGGTTGCGTATGGCTACACCTTC
>TRBD2|TRBJ2-7|TRBV4-1|-
CASSQPTSGTYEQYF
TGCGCCAGCAGCCAGCCCACTAGCGGCACCTACGAGCAGTACTTC
>TRBD1|TRBJ1-5|TRBV6-1|once
CASSQEGTGSAPQHF
TGTGCCAGCAGCCAAGAGGGGACAGGGAGCGCGCCCCAGCATTTT
>TRBD1|TRBJ1-1|TRBV6-1|-
CASSNRGLAFF
TGTGCCAGCAGTAACAGGGGGCTGGCTTTCTTT
>-|TRBJ1-1|TRBV30|once
CAWNPGDNTEAFF
TGTGCCTGGAACCCGGGAGATAACACTGAAGCTTTCTTT
>TRBD1|TRBJ2-5|TRBV6-1|-
CASSEAPTGGVRETQYF
TGTGCCAGCAGTGAAGCCCCTACAGGGGGTGTGAGAGAGACCCAGTACTTC
>TRBD1|TRBJ2-5|TRBV4-1|-
CASSQEHRGQTQYF
TGCGCCAGCAGCCAAGAACACAGGGGGCAGACCCAGTACTTC
>TRBD2|TRBJ2-3|TRBV7-2|once
CASSPRLAVADTQYF
TGTGCCAGCAGCCCGCGGCTAGCGGTAGCAGATACGCAGTATTTT
>TRBD2|TRBJ2-1|TRBV11-3|-
CASSLAGTSGVEQFF
TGTGCCAGCAGCTTAGCAGGGACTAGCGGAGTTGAGCAGTTCTTC
>-|TRBJ2-5|TRBV30|-
CAWTQQETQYF
TGTGCCTGGACACAGCAAGAGACCCAGTACTTC
>-|TRBJ1-2|TRBV19|-
CASSAEGGQGYGYTF
TGTGCGAGCTCCGCCGAGGGGGGCCAGGGGTATGGCTACACCTTC